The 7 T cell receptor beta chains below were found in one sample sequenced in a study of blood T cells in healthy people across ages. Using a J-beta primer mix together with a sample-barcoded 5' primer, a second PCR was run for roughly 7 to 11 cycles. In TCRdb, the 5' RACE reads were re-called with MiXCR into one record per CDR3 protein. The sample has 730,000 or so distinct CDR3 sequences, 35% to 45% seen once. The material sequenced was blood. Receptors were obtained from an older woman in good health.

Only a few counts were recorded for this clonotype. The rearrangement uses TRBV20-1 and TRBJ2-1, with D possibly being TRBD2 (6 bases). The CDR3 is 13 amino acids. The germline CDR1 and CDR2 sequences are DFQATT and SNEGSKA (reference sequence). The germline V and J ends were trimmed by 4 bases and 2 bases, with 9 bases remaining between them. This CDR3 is CSANRRAYNEQFF. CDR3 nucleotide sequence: TGCAGTGCTAACAGGAGGGCCTACAATGAGCAGTTCTTC.

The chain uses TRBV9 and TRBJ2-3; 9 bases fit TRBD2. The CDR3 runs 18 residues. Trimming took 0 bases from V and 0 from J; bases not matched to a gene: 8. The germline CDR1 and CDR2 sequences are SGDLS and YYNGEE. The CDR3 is CASSVVGSGSPSTDTQYF. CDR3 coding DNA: TGTGCCAGCAGCGTAGTTGGTAGCGGGAGCCCTAGCACAGATACGCAGTATTTT.

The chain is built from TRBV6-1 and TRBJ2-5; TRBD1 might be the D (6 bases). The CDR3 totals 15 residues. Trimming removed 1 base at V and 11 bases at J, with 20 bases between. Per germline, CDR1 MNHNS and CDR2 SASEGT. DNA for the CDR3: TGTGCCAGCAGTGAAGGAGGGACACCTACTTTGGAGCAGTACTTC. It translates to CASSEGGTPTLEQYF.

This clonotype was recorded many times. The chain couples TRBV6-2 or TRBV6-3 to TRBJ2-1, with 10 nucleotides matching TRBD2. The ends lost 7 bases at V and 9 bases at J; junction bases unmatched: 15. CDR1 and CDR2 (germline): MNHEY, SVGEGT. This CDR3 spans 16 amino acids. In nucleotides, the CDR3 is TGTGCCAGCACTTCCCCGACAGCGGGAGGGCCGAGTGAGCAGTTCTTC. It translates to CASTSPTAGGPSEQFF.

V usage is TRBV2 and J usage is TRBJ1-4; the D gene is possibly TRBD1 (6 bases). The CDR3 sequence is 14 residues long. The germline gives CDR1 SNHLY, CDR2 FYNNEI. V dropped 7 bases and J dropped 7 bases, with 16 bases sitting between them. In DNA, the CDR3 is TGTGCCAGCAATAACAGGGAAAGGAGTGAAAAACTGTTTTTT. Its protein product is CASNNRERSEKLFF.

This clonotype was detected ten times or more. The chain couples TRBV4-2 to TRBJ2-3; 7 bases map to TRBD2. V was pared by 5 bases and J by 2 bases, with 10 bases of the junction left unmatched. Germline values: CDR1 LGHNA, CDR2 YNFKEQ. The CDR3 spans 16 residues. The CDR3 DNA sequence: TGTGCCAGCAGCACGGGGAGGGGACTTCACACAGATACGCAGTATTTT. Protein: CASSTGRGLHTDTQYF.

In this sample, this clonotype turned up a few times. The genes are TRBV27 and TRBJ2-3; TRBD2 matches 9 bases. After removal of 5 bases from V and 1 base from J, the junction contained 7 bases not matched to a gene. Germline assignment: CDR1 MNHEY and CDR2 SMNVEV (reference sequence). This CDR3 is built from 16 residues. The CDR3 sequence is CASSPSSGRRTDTQYF. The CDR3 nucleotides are TGTGCCAGCAGTCCATCAAGCGGGAGGCGCACAGATACGCAGTATTTT.